This T cell receptor beta chain originates from a study of blood T cell repertoires in COVID-19. At the level of the study: COVID-19 samples, acute and convalescent, were from the United States, Italy and Spain. T cells, B-cell-depleted T cells, or PBMCs provided the cDNA or gDNA that served as material.

V lost 0 bases to trimming and J lost 1 base, with 9 bases between them. The CDR3 extends over 15 amino acids. Germline CDR1 reads SGHNT; CDR2 reads YENEEA. In the original processing: By means of reference gene primer amplification, nucleated cell counts were estimated. The table came from immunoSEQ multiplex PCR; TCRdb's copy has only in-frame clones and leaves some out. V and J calls and clone size are copied from that table; D and trimming were computed from the DNA. The sample shows under 200,000 clones, roughly 73% of them seen only once. What was sequenced was peripheral blood. The V and J genes are TRBV11-3 and TRBJ2-5, with D possibly TRBD2 on 5 matching bases. The TCR comes from a man aged 70-80 years with acute or convalescent COVID-19. The chain's CDR3 is CASSLDPRVQETQYF. The DNA for the CDR3 is TGTGCCAGCAGCTTAGATCCGAGGGTCCAAGAGACCCAGTACTTC.